Listed below are T cell receptor beta chains from one sample, sequenced in a study of T cell responses to AZD1222 COVID-19 vaccine. Generated by immunoSEQ multiplex PCR, the TCRdb table keeps only in-frame clones and is missing some. The sample has over 150,000 clones, 90% seen once. The source material was peripheral blood, sampled on day 0 of AZD1222 vaccination. The receptors shown here come from an adult in good health. The CDR3 runs from the conserved cysteine through the conserved F or W. Fields, in order: J gene, D gene, clone size, V gene, CDR3 protein, CDR3 DNA. A D gene is named only where the DNA matches it firmly. Clone size, where shown, is once, few, many, or a class for clones that have expanded.

j_call: TRBJ2-2
d_call: -
clone_size: -
v_call: TRBV4-3
cdr3_aa: CASSLGAGTGELFF
cdr3_nt: TGCGCCAGCAGCCTAGGGGCCGGCACCGGGGAGCTGTTTTTT

j_call: TRBJ1-1
d_call: -
clone_size: -
v_call: TRBV12-5
cdr3_aa: CASGLQKGAQGTEAFF
cdr3_nt: TGTGCTAGTGGTTTACAAAAAGGGGCGCAAGGCACTGAAGCTTTCTTT

j_call: TRBJ2-1
d_call: TRBD1
clone_size: -
v_call: TRBV10-3
cdr3_aa: CAIRGQGVRNEQFF
cdr3_nt: TGTGCCATCAGGGGGCAGGGGGTGAGAAATGAGCAGTTCTTC

j_call: TRBJ2-3
d_call: -
clone_size: -
v_call: TRBV7-3
cdr3_aa: CASSLMPRGGTDTQYF
cdr3_nt: TGTGCCAGCAGCTTAATGCCCCGTGGCGGCACAGATACGCAGTATTTT

j_call: TRBJ2-1
d_call: TRBD1
clone_size: -
v_call: TRBV12-3/TRBV12-4
cdr3_aa: CASSSGQANEQFF
cdr3_nt: TGTGCCAGCAGTTCTGGACAGGCCAATGAGCAGTTCTTC

j_call: TRBJ1-4
d_call: -
clone_size: -
v_call: TRBV19
cdr3_aa: CASREGPNEKLFF
cdr3_nt: TGTGCCAGTCGTGAGGGCCCCAATGAAAAACTGTTTTTT

j_call: TRBJ2-7
d_call: -
clone_size: -
v_call: TRBV5-6
cdr3_aa: CASSLGTSGEQYF
cdr3_nt: TGTGCCAGCAGCCTAGGGACGTCCGGTGAGCAGTACTTC

j_call: TRBJ2-1
d_call: TRBD1
clone_size: -
v_call: TRBV3-1/TRBV3-2
cdr3_aa: CASSLGQGASEQFF
cdr3_nt: TGTGCCAGCAGCCTGGGACAGGGGGCCTCTGAGCAGTTCTTC

j_call: TRBJ1-2
d_call: -
clone_size: few
v_call: TRBV4-3
cdr3_aa: CASSHNVPLGGNYGYTF
cdr3_nt: TGCGCCAGCAGCCATAATGTACCCTTGGGGGGGAACTATGGCTACACCTTC

j_call: TRBJ2-3
d_call: TRBD1
clone_size: -
v_call: TRBV19
cdr3_aa: CASGQGGTDTQYF
cdr3_nt: TGTGCCAGTGGACAGGGGGGCACAGATACGCAGTATTTT

j_call: TRBJ2-3
d_call: TRBD1
clone_size: -
v_call: TRBV7-2
cdr3_aa: CASSLWDSPTDTQYF
cdr3_nt: TGTGCCAGCAGCCTCTGGGACAGCCCCACAGATACGCAGTATTTT

j_call: TRBJ1-6
d_call: -
clone_size: once
v_call: TRBV6-5
cdr3_aa: CASSLTGRDNSPLHF
cdr3_nt: TGTGCCAGCAGTCTGACGGGCAGGGATAATTCACCCCTCCACTTT

j_call: TRBJ1-2
d_call: TRBD1
clone_size: -
v_call: TRBV4-2
cdr3_aa: CASSQETGTNYGYTF
cdr3_nt: TGTGCCAGCAGCCAAGAGACAGGGACTAACTATGGCTACACCTTC

j_call: TRBJ1-2
d_call: -
clone_size: -
v_call: TRBV7-9
cdr3_aa: CASSLQGLNYGYTF
cdr3_nt: TGTGCCAGCAGCTTACAGGGCTTAAACTATGGCTACACCTTC

j_call: TRBJ1-2
d_call: -
clone_size: -
v_call: TRBV9
cdr3_aa: CASSARGAGYTF
cdr3_nt: TGTGCCAGCAGCGCTCGAGGGGCTGGCTACACCTTC

j_call: TRBJ2-7
d_call: -
clone_size: -
v_call: TRBV5-1
cdr3_aa: CASSLGTHEQYF
cdr3_nt: TGCGCCAGCAGCTTGGGGACCCACGAGCAGTACTTC

j_call: TRBJ2-3
d_call: -
clone_size: -
v_call: TRBV6-2/TRBV6-3
cdr3_aa: CASSSGGVSASPTDTQYF
cdr3_nt: TGTGCCAGCAGCTCGGGGGGCGTCTCCGCCTCCCCCACAGATACGCAGTATTTT

j_call: TRBJ2-7
d_call: -
clone_size: -
v_call: TRBV5-4
cdr3_aa: CASSLGGGSYEQYF
cdr3_nt: TGTGCCAGCAGCTTAGGGGGGGGCTCCTACGAGCAGTACTTC

j_call: TRBJ2-2
d_call: -
clone_size: -
v_call: TRBV11-2
cdr3_aa: CASSLEEIISGELFF
cdr3_nt: TGTGCCAGCAGCTTAGAAGAGATAATATCCGGGGAGCTGTTTTTT

j_call: TRBJ2-3
d_call: TRBD2
clone_size: -
v_call: TRBV2
cdr3_aa: CASRGPVSGGDSLGTDTQYF
cdr3_nt: TGTGCCAGCAGAGGCCCCGTTAGCGGGGGGGATTCCCTAGGGACAGATACGCAGTATTTT

j_call: TRBJ1-2
d_call: TRBD1
clone_size: -
v_call: TRBV27
cdr3_aa: CASSLAGQGARTF
cdr3_nt: TGTGCCAGCAGTTTGGCCGGGCAGGGGGCGCGTACCTTC

j_call: TRBJ2-7
d_call: -
clone_size: -
v_call: TRBV15
cdr3_aa: CATSSPSYEQYF
cdr3_nt: TGTGCCACCAGCAGCCCTAGCTACGAGCAGTACTTC

j_call: TRBJ2-7
d_call: -
clone_size: few
v_call: TRBV11-2
cdr3_aa: CASSSGQGSYEQYF
cdr3_nt: TGTGCCAGCAGCTCGGGGCAGGGCTCCTACGAGCAGTACTTC

j_call: TRBJ2-3
d_call: TRBD2
clone_size: -
v_call: TRBV7-6
cdr3_aa: CASSLGSSGGTDTQYF
cdr3_nt: TGTGCCAGCAGCTTAGGATCTAGCGGGGGTACAGATACGCAGTATTTT

j_call: TRBJ2-3
d_call: TRBD2
clone_size: -
v_call: TRBV7-2
cdr3_aa: CASSPLAGGPDTQYF
cdr3_nt: TGTGCCAGCAGCCCACTAGCGGGGGGGCCTGATACGCAGTATTTT

j_call: TRBJ2-1
d_call: TRBD2
clone_size: -
v_call: TRBV30
cdr3_aa: CAWRAGTSGHNEQFF
cdr3_nt: TGTGCCTGGAGAGCCGGGACTAGCGGCCACAATGAGCAGTTCTTC

j_call: TRBJ1-4
d_call: -
clone_size: -
v_call: TRBV4-1
cdr3_aa: CASTGGRANEKLFF
cdr3_nt: TGCGCCAGCACCGGAGGTAGGGCTAATGAAAAACTGTTTTTT

j_call: TRBJ1-1
d_call: TRBD1
clone_size: -
v_call: TRBV7-9
cdr3_aa: CASSLAAGGWPNTEAFF
cdr3_nt: TGTGCCAGCAGCTTAGCGGCAGGGGGGTGGCCGAACACTGAAGCTTTCTTT

j_call: TRBJ1-2
d_call: TRBD1
clone_size: -
v_call: TRBV7-8
cdr3_aa: CASSSTSLGTGGGYGYTF
cdr3_nt: TGTGCCAGCAGCTCGACGAGCCTTGGGACAGGGGGGGGCTATGGCTACACCTTC

j_call: TRBJ1-2
d_call: TRBD1
clone_size: -
v_call: TRBV29-1
cdr3_aa: CSVEDLTGNGYTF
cdr3_nt: TGCAGCGTTGAAGATCTGACAGGGAACGGCTACACCTTC

j_call: TRBJ2-7
d_call: TRBD2
clone_size: few
v_call: TRBV7-2
cdr3_aa: CASSPLLRAGGKLSRQYF
cdr3_nt: TGTGCCAGCAGCCCCCTCTTAAGAGCGGGGGGCAAGCTCAGCAGGCAGTACTTC

j_call: TRBJ1-6
d_call: -
clone_size: -
v_call: TRBV2
cdr3_aa: CASSWDSEAPLHF
cdr3_nt: TGTGCCAGCAGTTGGGACTCCGAGGCACCCCTCCACTTT

j_call: TRBJ2-7
d_call: TRBD2
clone_size: -
v_call: TRBV5-1
cdr3_aa: CASSLRAGEEQYF
cdr3_nt: TGCGCCAGCAGCTTGAGGGCGGGGGAGGAGCAGTACTTC

j_call: TRBJ1-1
d_call: -
clone_size: -
v_call: TRBV19
cdr3_aa: CASSGNPGTHNVFF
cdr3_nt: TGTGCCAGTAGTGGGAACCCAGGGACCCACAATGTCTTCTTT

j_call: TRBJ1-1
d_call: -
clone_size: -
v_call: TRBV2
cdr3_aa: CASSGGRGDTEAFF
cdr3_nt: TGTGCCAGCAGCGGGGGGCGAGGGGACACTGAAGCTTTCTTT

j_call: TRBJ2-3
d_call: TRBD2
clone_size: -
v_call: TRBV19
cdr3_aa: CASSIPLAGENTDTQYF
cdr3_nt: TGTGCCAGTAGTATCCCTCTAGCGGGGGAGAACACAGATACGCAGTATTTT

j_call: TRBJ2-7
d_call: TRBD1
clone_size: -
v_call: TRBV13
cdr3_aa: CASSLKGQGAYEQYF
cdr3_nt: TGTGCCAGCAGCTTAAAGGGACAGGGGGCCTACGAGCAGTACTTC

j_call: TRBJ1-1
d_call: -
clone_size: -
v_call: TRBV9
cdr3_aa: CASSVEGQPNTEAFF
cdr3_nt: TGTGCCAGCAGCGTAGAGGGACAACCGAACACTGAAGCTTTCTTT

j_call: TRBJ2-3
d_call: -
clone_size: -
v_call: TRBV5-1
cdr3_aa: CASSSDLRSTDTQYF
cdr3_nt: TGCGCCAGCAGCTCCGACCTAAGAAGCACAGATACGCAGTATTTT

j_call: TRBJ1-2
d_call: -
clone_size: -
v_call: TRBV4-3
cdr3_aa: CASSQSRTGGYGYTF
cdr3_nt: TGCGCCAGCAGCCAGTCACGTACAGGAGGCTATGGCTACACCTTC

j_call: TRBJ1-3
d_call: -
clone_size: -
v_call: TRBV25-1
cdr3_aa: CASSGLGGNTIYF
cdr3_nt: TGTGCCAGCAGTGGACTTGGAGGAAACACCATATATTTT

j_call: TRBJ2-1
d_call: -
clone_size: -
v_call: TRBV7-2
cdr3_aa: CASSSRWQSGGNEQFF
cdr3_nt: TGTGCCAGCAGCTCCAGGTGGCAATCCGGCGGGAATGAGCAGTTCTTC

j_call: TRBJ2-1
d_call: TRBD2
clone_size: -
v_call: TRBV19
cdr3_aa: CASSIKAGVNNEQFF
cdr3_nt: TGTGCCAGTAGTATCAAAGCGGGGGTAAACAATGAGCAGTTCTTC

j_call: TRBJ2-4
d_call: -
clone_size: once
v_call: TRBV6-1
cdr3_aa: CASSETGSLAKNIQYF
cdr3_nt: TGTGCCAGCAGTGAAACAGGTTCTCTAGCCAAAAACATTCAGTACTTC

j_call: TRBJ2-7
d_call: -
clone_size: -
v_call: TRBV12-2
cdr3_aa: CASRLASTSGSSYEQYF
cdr3_nt: TGTGCAAGTCGCTTAGCGAGTACTAGCGGGAGCTCCTACGAGCAGTACTTC

j_call: TRBJ1-5
d_call: -
clone_size: few
v_call: TRBV19
cdr3_aa: CASSMFAGQPQHF
cdr3_nt: TGTGCCAGTAGTATGTTCGCGGGTCAGCCCCAGCATTTT

j_call: TRBJ1-1
d_call: -
clone_size: -
v_call: TRBV19
cdr3_aa: CASSMFVMNTEAFF
cdr3_nt: TGTGCCAGTAGTATGTTTGTTATGAACACTGAAGCTTTCTTT

j_call: TRBJ1-2
d_call: -
clone_size: -
v_call: TRBV7-3
cdr3_aa: CASSLGPGKGYTF
cdr3_nt: TGTGCCAGCAGCTTAGGGCCAGGGAAAGGCTACACCTTC

j_call: TRBJ2-6
d_call: -
clone_size: -
v_call: TRBV18
cdr3_aa: CASSPGRDSGANVLTF
cdr3_nt: TGTGCCAGCTCACCCGGACGGGACTCTGGGGCCAACGTCCTGACTTTC

j_call: TRBJ2-7
d_call: -
clone_size: -
v_call: TRBV2
cdr3_aa: CASTGSRLLYEQYF
cdr3_nt: TGTGCCAGCACCGGGAGCCGACTACTATACGAGCAGTACTTC

j_call: TRBJ2-1
d_call: -
clone_size: few
v_call: TRBV4-2
cdr3_aa: CASSQERMGGPNEQFF
cdr3_nt: TGTGCCAGCAGCCAGGAAAGAATGGGGGGCCCCAATGAGCAGTTCTTC

j_call: TRBJ1-1
d_call: -
clone_size: -
v_call: TRBV5-8
cdr3_aa: CASSLGFNQGGTEAFF
cdr3_nt: TGTGCCAGCAGCTTGGGGTTTAACCAGGGCGGAACTGAAGCTTTCTTT

j_call: TRBJ2-4
d_call: -
clone_size: -
v_call: TRBV7-2
cdr3_aa: CASSLAALAKNIQYF
cdr3_nt: TGTGCCAGCAGCTTAGCGGCCTTAGCCAAAAACATTCAGTACTTC